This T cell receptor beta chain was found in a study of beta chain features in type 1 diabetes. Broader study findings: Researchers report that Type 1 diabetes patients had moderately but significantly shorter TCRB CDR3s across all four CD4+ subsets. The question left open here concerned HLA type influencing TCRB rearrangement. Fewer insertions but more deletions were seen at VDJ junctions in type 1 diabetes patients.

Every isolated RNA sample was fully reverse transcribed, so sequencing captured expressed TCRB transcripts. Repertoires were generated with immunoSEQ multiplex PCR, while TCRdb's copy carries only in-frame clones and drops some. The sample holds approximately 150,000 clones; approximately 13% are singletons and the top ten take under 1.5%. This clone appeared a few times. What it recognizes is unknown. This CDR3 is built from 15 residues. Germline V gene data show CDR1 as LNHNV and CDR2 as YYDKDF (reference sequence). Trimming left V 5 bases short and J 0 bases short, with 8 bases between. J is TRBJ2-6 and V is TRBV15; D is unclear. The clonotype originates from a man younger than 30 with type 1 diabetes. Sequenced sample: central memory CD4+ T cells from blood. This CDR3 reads CATSPGHSGANVLTF. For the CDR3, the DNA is TGTGCCACCAGCCCGGGTCACTCTGGGGCCAACGTCCTGACTTTC.